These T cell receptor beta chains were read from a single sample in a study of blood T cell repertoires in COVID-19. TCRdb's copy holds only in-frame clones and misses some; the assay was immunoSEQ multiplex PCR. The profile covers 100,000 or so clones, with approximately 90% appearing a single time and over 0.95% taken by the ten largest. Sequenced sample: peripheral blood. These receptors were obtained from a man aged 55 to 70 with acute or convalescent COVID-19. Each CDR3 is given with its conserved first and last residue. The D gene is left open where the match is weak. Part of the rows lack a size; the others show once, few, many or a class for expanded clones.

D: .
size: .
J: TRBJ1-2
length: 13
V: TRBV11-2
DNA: TGTGCCAGCAGCCCAGCGGGGAGATATGGCTACACCTTC
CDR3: CASSPAGRYGYTF

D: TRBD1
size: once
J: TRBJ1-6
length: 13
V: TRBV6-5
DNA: TGTGCCAGTCGGGACAGGGGTAATTCACCCCTCCACTTT
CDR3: CASRDRGNSPLHF

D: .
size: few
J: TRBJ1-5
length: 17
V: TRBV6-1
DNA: TGTGCCAGCAGTGGGCCCCCCACAGGGAGAAGCAATCAGCCCCAGCATTTT
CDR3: CASSGPPTGRSNQPQHF

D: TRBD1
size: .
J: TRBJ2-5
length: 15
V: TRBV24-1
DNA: TGTGCCACCAGTGATCCGGGCAGGGGGCTTGAGACCCAGTACTTC
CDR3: CATSDPGRGLETQYF

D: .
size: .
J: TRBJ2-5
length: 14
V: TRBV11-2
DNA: TGTGCCAGCAGCCGGGACTCTCCCCAAGAGACCCAGTACTTC
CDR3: CASSRDSPQETQYF

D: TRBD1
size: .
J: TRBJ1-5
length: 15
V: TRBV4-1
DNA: TGCGCCAGCAGCCAATTGTGGGACAGGGGTCAGCCCCAGCATTTT
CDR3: CASSQLWDRGQPQHF

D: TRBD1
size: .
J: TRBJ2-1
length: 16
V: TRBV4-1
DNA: TGCGCCAGCAGCCAAGGGGACAGGGGGCTCTACAATGAGCAGTTCTTC
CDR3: CASSQGDRGLYNEQFF

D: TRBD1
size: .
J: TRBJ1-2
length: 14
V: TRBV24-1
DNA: TGTGCCACCACTAGGGACAGGGGCAGCTATGGCTACACCTTC
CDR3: CATTRDRGSYGYTF

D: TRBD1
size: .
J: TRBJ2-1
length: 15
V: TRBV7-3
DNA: TGTGCCAGCAGCTTAACGGACAGGGGGGAGAATGAGCAGTTCTTC
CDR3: CASSLTDRGENEQFF

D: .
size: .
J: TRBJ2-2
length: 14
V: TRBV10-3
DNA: TGTGCCATCAGCTGGGGACAGAACACCGGGGAGCTGTTTTTT
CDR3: CAISWGQNTGELFF

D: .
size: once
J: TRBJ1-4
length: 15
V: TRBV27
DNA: TGTGCCAGCAGTTTAGGATTGACGGGGAATGAAAAACTGTTTTTT
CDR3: CASSLGLTGNEKLFF

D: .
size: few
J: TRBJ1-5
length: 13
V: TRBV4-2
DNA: TGTGCCAGCAGCCAAGTTTTAGGGGAGCCCCAGCATTTT
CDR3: CASSQVLGEPQHF

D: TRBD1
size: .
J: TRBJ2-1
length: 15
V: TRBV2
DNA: TGTGCCAGCAGTGAATTGGTAGCAGGGGGCGATGAGCAGTTCTTC
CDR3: CASSELVAGGDEQFF

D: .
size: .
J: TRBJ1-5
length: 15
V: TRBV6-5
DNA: TGTGCCAGCAACTATGACGGAAGGGAGAATCAGCCCCAGCATTTT
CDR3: CASNYDGRENQPQHF

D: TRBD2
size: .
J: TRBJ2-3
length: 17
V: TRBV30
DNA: TGTGCCTGGAGTGTACTAGCGTGGAGTGGGTCCACAGATACGCAGTATTTT
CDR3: CAWSVLAWSGSTDTQYF

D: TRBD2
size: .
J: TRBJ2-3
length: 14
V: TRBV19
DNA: TGTGCCAGTAGTATTCGGGACTACCTAGGAGAGCAGTATTTT
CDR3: CASSIRDYLGEQYF

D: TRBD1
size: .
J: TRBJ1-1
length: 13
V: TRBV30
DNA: TGTGCCTGGAGTGTACAGGGGACCACTGAAGCTTTCTTT
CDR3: CAWSVQGTTEAFF